One sample yielded the 5 T cell receptor beta chains listed below, sequenced in a study of cytomegalovirus exposure and HLA in healthy donors. The PCR was carried out with 60 Vbeta primers and 13 Jbeta primers. Method: immunoSEQ multiplex PCR; TCRdb's copy keeps in-frame clones and lacks some. The repertoire consists of some 120,000 clones, with approximately 80% occurring once and the leading ten covering roughly 3.7%. Input material: PBMCs. These receptors were obtained from a human donor in good health.

DNA of the CDR3: TGTGCCAGTAGTATGGGAGTTTCCTACGAGCAGTACTTC. Its translation is CASSMGVSYEQYF. The J gene is TRBJ2-7, the V gene TRBV19, with D perhaps matching TRBD2 (5 bases). Germline CDR1 LNHDA, CDR2 SQIVND (reference sequence). Trimming took off 3 bases at V and 1 base at J, with 7 bases between the two ends. The CDR3 totals 13 residues.

This clone occurred a few times. This rearrangement joins TRBV6-1 to TRBJ1-2, with D possibly matching TRBD1 (6 bases). CDR3 length: 14 amino acids. V lost 6 bases to trimming and J lost 7 bases, with 18 bases between them. Germline V gives CDR1 MNHNS, CDR2 SASEGT. The CDR3 sequence is CASRVEQGLTGYTF. The CDR3 coding sequence is TGTGCCAGCAGGGTGGAGCAGGGGTTGACTGGCTACACCTTC.

Comment on this clone: Mismatch with germline at one junction end may stem from a read error. The V call is TRBV5-1, the J call TRBJ2-6; D perhaps matches TRBD1 (5 bases). CDR1 and CDR2 (germline): SGHRS, YFSETQ. This CDR3 is 15 amino acids long. CDR3 DNA sequence: TGCGCCAGCAGCTTGGAGCTCTCTGGGGCCAACGGCCTGACTTTC. As protein: CASSLELSGANGLTF.

Regarding this clone: One end of the junction does not line up with germline, which may come from a read error. The rearrangement joins TRBV30 to TRBJ2-7; 7 bases match TRBD1. Germline CDR1 GTSNPN, CDR2 SVGIG (reference sequence). This CDR3 has 12 amino acids. CDR3 in DNA: TGTGCCTGGAGCGACGTGGAGACAGGGTGGAACTTC. It is translated as CAWSDVETGWNF.

In its sample, this clone was seen a few times. The chain links TRBV7-6 to TRBJ1-5; TRBD1 might be the D (5 bases). Germline CDR1 is SGHVS and CDR2 is FNYEAQ. The V end was cut by 1 base, the J end by 4 bases, with 11 bases between. CDR3 length equals 15 residues. Here the CDR3 DNA reads TGTGCCAGCAGCTTAGGGGGCGCGGATAATCAGCCCCAGCATTTT. It is translated as CASSLGGADNQPQHF.